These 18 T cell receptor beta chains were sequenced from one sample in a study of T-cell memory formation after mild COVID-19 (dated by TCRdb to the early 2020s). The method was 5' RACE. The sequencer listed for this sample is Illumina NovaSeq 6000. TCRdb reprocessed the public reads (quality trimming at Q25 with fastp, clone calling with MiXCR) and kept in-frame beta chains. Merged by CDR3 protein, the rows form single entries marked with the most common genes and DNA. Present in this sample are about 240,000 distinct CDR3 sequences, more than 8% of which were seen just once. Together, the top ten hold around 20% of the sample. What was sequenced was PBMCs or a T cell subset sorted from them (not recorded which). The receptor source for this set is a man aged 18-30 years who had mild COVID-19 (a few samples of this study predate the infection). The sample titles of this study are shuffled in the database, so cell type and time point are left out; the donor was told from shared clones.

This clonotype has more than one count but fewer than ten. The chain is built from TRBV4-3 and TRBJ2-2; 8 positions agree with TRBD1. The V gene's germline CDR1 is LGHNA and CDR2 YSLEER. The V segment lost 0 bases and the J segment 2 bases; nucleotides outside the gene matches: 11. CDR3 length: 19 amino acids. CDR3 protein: CASSQEIVRGLANTGELFF. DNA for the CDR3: TGCGCCAGCAGCCAAGAAATCGTCAGGGGGCTAGCCAACACCGGGGAGCTGTTTTTT.

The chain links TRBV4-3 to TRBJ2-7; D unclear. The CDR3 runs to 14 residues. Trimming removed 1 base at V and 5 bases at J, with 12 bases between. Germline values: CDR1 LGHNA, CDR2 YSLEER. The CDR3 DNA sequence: TGCGCCAGCAGCCAAGCCCCTTCGTCGAACGAGCAGTACTTC. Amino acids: CASSQAPSSNEQYF.

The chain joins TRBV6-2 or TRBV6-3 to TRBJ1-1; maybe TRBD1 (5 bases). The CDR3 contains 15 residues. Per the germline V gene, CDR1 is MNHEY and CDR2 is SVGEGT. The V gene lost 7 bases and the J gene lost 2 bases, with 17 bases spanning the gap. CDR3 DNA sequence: TGTGCCAGCATTCTACGGGACCTAGCCAACACTGAAGCTTTCTTT. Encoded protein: CASILRDLANTEAFF.

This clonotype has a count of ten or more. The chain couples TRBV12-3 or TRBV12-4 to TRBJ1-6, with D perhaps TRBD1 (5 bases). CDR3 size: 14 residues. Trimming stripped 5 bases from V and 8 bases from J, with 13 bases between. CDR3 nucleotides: TGTGCCAGCAGTCCACTCCAGGGTTATTCACCCCTCCACTTT. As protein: CASSPLQGYSPLHF.

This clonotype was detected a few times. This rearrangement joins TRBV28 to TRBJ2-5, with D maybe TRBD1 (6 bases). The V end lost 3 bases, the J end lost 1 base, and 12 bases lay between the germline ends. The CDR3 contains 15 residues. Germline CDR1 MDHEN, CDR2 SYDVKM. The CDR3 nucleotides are TGTGCCAGCAGTTTCTTTGGGACAAGCCAAGAGACCCAGTACTTC. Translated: CASSFFGTSQETQYF.

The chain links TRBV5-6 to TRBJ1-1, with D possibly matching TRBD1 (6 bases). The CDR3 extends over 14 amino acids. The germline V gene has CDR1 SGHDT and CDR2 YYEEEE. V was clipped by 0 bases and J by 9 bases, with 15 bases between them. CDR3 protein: CASSLGAGAPKAFF. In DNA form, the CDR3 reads TGTGCCAGCAGCTTGGGGGCAGGGGCCCCAAAAGCTTTCTTT.

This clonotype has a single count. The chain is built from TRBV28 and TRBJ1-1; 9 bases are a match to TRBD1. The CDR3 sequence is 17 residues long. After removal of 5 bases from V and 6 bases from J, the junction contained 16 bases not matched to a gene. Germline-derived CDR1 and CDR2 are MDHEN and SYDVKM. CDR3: CASSPGAGQGKSPEAFF. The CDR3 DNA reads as TGTGCCAGCAGTCCAGGGGCGGGACAGGGAAAAAGTCCTGAAGCTTTCTTT.

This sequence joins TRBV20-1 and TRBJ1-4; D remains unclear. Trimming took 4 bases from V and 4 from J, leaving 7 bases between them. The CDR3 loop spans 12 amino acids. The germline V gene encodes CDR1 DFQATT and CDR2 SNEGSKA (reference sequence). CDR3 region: CSANVFNEKLFF. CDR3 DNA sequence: TGCAGTGCTAACGTATTTAATGAAAAACTGTTTTTT.

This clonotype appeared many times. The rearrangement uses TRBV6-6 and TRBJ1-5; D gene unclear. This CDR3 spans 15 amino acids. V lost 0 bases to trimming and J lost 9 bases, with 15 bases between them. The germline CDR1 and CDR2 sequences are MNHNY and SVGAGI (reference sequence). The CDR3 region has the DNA TGTGCCAGCAGTTACTCGATTTTGGGAGGCTGGCCCCAGCATTTT. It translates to CASSYSILGGWPQHF.

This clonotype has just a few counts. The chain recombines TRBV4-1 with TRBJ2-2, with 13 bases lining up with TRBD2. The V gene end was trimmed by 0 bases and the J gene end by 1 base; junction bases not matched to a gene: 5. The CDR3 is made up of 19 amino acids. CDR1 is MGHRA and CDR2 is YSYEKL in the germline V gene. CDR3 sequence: CASSQDRRLAGGNTGELFF. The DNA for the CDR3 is TGCGCCAGCAGCCAAGATCGGAGACTAGCGGGGGGGAACACCGGGGAGCTGTTTTTT.

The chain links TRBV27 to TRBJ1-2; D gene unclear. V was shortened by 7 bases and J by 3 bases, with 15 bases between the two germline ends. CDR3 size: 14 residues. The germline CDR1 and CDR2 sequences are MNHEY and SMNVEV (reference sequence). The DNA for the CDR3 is TGTGCCAGCACCCCCCGGGCGGCCCACTATGGCTACACCTTC. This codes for CASTPRAAHYGYTF.

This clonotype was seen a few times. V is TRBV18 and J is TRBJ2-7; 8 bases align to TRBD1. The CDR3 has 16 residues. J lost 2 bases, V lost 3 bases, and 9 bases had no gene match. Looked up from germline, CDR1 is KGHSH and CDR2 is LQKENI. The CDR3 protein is CASSPAGGDWAYEQYF. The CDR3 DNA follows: TGTGCCAGCTCACCCGCAGGGGGCGATTGGGCCTACGAGCAGTACTTC.

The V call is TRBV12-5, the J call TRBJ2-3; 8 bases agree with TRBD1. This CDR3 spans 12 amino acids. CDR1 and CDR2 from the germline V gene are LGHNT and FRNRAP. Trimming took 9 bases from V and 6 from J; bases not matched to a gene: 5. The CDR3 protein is CASTGGDDTQYF. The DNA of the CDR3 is TGTGCTAGCACAGGGGGTGATGATACGCAGTATTTT.

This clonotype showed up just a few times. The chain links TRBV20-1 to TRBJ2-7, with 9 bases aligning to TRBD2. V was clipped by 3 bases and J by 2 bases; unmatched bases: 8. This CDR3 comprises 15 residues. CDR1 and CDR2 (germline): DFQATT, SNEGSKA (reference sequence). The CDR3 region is CSASTPSGAPYEQYF. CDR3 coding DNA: TGCAGTGCTAGCACCCCTAGCGGGGCACCCTACGAGCAGTACTTC.

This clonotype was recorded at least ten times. DNA for the CDR3: TGCGCCAGCAGCCAAGGGCAAGGGTATCAAGAGACCCAGTACTTC. Protein product: CASSQGQGYQETQYF. The gene calls are TRBV4-3 and TRBJ2-5; no definite D call. The CDR3 consists of 15 residues. Trimming removed 1 base at V and 2 bases at J, with 11 bases between. From germline, CDR1 is LGHNA and CDR2 YSLEER.

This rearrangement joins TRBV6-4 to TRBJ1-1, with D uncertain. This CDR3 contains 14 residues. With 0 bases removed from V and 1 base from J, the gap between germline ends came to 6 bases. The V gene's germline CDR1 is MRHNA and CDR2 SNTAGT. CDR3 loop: CASSDSPENTEAFF. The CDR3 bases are TGTGCCAGCAGTGACTCGCCGGAGAACACTGAAGCTTTCTTT.

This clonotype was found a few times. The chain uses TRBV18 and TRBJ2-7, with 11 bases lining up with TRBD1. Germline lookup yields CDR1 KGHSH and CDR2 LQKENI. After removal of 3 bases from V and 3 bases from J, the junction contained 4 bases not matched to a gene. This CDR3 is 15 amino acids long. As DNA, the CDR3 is TGTGCCAGCTCACCCGGGACAGGGGGGCTCTACGAGCAGTACGTC. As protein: CASSPGTGGLYEQYV.

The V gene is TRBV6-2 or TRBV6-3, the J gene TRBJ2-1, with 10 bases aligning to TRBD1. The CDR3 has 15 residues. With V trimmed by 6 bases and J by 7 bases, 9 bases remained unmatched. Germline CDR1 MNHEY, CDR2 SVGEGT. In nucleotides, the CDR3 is TGTGCCAGCAGCGTTCCGGGACAGGGGTCGAATGAGCAGTTCTTC. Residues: CASSVPGQGSNEQFF.